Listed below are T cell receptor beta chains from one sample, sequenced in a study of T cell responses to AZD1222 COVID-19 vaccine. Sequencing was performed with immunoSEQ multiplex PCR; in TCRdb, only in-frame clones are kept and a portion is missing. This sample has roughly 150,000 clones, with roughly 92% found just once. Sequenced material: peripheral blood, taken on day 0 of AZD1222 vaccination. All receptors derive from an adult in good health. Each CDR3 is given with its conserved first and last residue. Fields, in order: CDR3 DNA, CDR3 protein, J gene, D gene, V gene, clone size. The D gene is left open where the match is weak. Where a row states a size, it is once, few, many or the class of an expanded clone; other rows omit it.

CDR3 DNA: TGTGCCAGCAGTTTGACAGGACTCTATGGCTACACCTTC; CDR3 protein: CASSLTGLYGYTF; J gene: TRBJ1-2; D gene: NA; V gene: TRBV12-3/TRBV12-4; clone size: NA
CDR3 DNA: TGTGCCAGCAGGCCCGGGACTAGCGGGACCTCCATGTTAGGGGGGGAGCTGTTTTTT; CDR3 protein: CASRPGTSGTSMLGGELFF; J gene: TRBJ2-2; D gene: TRBD2; V gene: TRBV11-2; clone size: once
CDR3 DNA: TGCGCCAGCAGCGGACAGGGGGCGCAGAACGAGCAGTACTTC; CDR3 protein: CASSGQGAQNEQYF; J gene: TRBJ2-7; D gene: TRBD1; V gene: TRBV5-1; clone size: NA
CDR3 DNA: TGTGCCAGCAGCTCCCGACCCAACACCGGGGAGCTGTTTTTT; CDR3 protein: CASSSRPNTGELFF; J gene: TRBJ2-2; D gene: NA; V gene: TRBV11-2; clone size: NA
CDR3 DNA: TGTGCCAGCAGCCCTATGACAGGGTTCCCTGAAGCTTTCTTT; CDR3 protein: CASSPMTGFPEAFF; J gene: TRBJ1-1; D gene: TRBD1; V gene: TRBV9; clone size: NA
CDR3 DNA: TGTGCCACCAGCATAAGTGGGACAGGAGTAGACACCATATATTTT; CDR3 protein: CATSISGTGVDTIYF; J gene: TRBJ1-3; D gene: TRBD1; V gene: TRBV15; clone size: NA
CDR3 DNA: TGCAGTGCTAGTAAGGGGGCGCATCAGCCCCAGCATTTT; CDR3 protein: CSASKGAHQPQHF; J gene: TRBJ1-5; D gene: TRBD1; V gene: TRBV20-1; clone size: NA
CDR3 DNA: TGTGCCAGCAGTGAAGGATTGAATTTGTTCTTCTCTGGAAACACCATATATTTT; CDR3 protein: CASSEGLNLFFSGNTIYF; J gene: TRBJ1-3; D gene: NA; V gene: TRBV6-1; clone size: NA
CDR3 DNA: TGTGCCAGCAGCTTAGGGACAGGGGGTAGTTACGAGCAGTACTTC; CDR3 protein: CASSLGTGGSYEQYF; J gene: TRBJ2-7; D gene: TRBD1; V gene: TRBV7-2; clone size: NA
CDR3 DNA: TGTGCCAGCCACGTATTCCCAACTAATGAAAAACTGTTTTTT; CDR3 protein: CASHVFPTNEKLFF; J gene: TRBJ1-4; D gene: NA; V gene: TRBV7-9; clone size: once
CDR3 DNA: TGTGCCAGCAGCTCGGGACTAGCGGATAAATTCAACACCGGGGAGCTGTTTTTT; CDR3 protein: CASSSGLADKFNTGELFF; J gene: TRBJ2-2; D gene: TRBD2; V gene: TRBV7-2; clone size: NA
CDR3 DNA: TGTGCCAGCAGCCTTCCCTATTTAGGAACCATATATTTT; CDR3 protein: CASSLPYLGTIYF; J gene: TRBJ1-3; D gene: NA; V gene: TRBV7-2; clone size: NA
CDR3 DNA: TGTGCCACCAGCTACAGAGTTAAAACAGGGGAAAAACTGTTTTTT; CDR3 protein: CATSYRVKTGEKLFF; J gene: TRBJ1-4; D gene: NA; V gene: TRBV15; clone size: NA
CDR3 DNA: TGTGCCAGCAGGGAAACAAAGGCCCCTCCTGGAAACACCATATATTTT; CDR3 protein: CASRETKAPPGNTIYF; J gene: TRBJ1-3; D gene: NA; V gene: TRBV6-1; clone size: NA
CDR3 DNA: TGCGCCAGCAGACAAAAAGGACAGGGTTTACACGAGCAGTACTTC; CDR3 protein: CASRQKGQGLHEQYF; J gene: TRBJ2-7; D gene: TRBD1; V gene: TRBV5-1; clone size: NA
CDR3 DNA: TGCGCCAGCAGCCGAGAGGCTAGCGGGAGATACAATGAGCAGTTCTTC; CDR3 protein: CASSREASGRYNEQFF; J gene: TRBJ2-1; D gene: TRBD2; V gene: TRBV4-1; clone size: NA
CDR3 DNA: TGTGCCAGCAGCTTAGTCCCTAGCGGGTACTCCTACGAGCAGTACTTC; CDR3 protein: CASSLVPSGYSYEQYF; J gene: TRBJ2-7; D gene: TRBD2; V gene: TRBV7-2; clone size: NA
CDR3 DNA: TGTGCCAGCAGCGACGCAGGAGATCAGCCCCAGCATTTT; CDR3 protein: CASSDAGDQPQHF; J gene: TRBJ1-5; D gene: NA; V gene: TRBV5-6; clone size: NA
CDR3 DNA: TGTGCCAGCAGCGTAGCTATCAGGGGGAGCACTGAAGCTTTCTTT; CDR3 protein: CASSVAIRGSTEAFF; J gene: TRBJ1-1; D gene: TRBD1; V gene: TRBV9; clone size: NA
CDR3 DNA: TGTGCCAGCAGCACTGACAGCTATACTGAAGCTTTCTTT; CDR3 protein: CASSTDSYTEAFF; J gene: TRBJ1-1; D gene: NA; V gene: TRBV7-3; clone size: NA
CDR3 DNA: TGTGCCAGCAGCCCCGCCCCAATCTACGAGCAGTACTTC; CDR3 protein: CASSPAPIYEQYF; J gene: TRBJ2-7; D gene: NA; V gene: TRBV9; clone size: NA
CDR3 DNA: TGTGCCAGCACCGTAGGACAGTACGAGCAGTACTTC; CDR3 protein: CASTVGQYEQYF; J gene: TRBJ2-7; D gene: NA; V gene: TRBV6-5; clone size: NA
CDR3 DNA: TGTGCCAGCAGCTTTGGGACCACTCCAGATACGCAGTATTTT; CDR3 protein: CASSFGTTPDTQYF; J gene: TRBJ2-3; D gene: NA; V gene: TRBV5-4; clone size: NA
CDR3 DNA: TGTGCCAGCAGCTTAGCTCAGCTACCGTCTGGAAACACCATATATTTT; CDR3 protein: CASSLAQLPSGNTIYF; J gene: TRBJ1-3; D gene: NA; V gene: TRBV7-2; clone size: NA
CDR3 DNA: TGTGCCAGCAGTTCCGGGACAGGGACCTATGGCTACACCTTC; CDR3 protein: CASSSGTGTYGYTF; J gene: TRBJ1-2; D gene: TRBD1; V gene: TRBV6-5; clone size: NA
CDR3 DNA: TGCGCCAGCAGCCGATCAACTAACACTGAAGCTTTCTTT; CDR3 protein: CASSRSTNTEAFF; J gene: TRBJ1-1; D gene: NA; V gene: TRBV5-1; clone size: NA
CDR3 DNA: TGTGCCTGGGACTCACTAGCGGGAGTCTCCGAGCAGTACTTC; CDR3 protein: CAWDSLAGVSEQYF; J gene: TRBJ2-7; D gene: TRBD2; V gene: TRBV30; clone size: NA
CDR3 DNA: TGTGCCAGCGCGGCACTCCCGCAGGGTTATGGCTACACCTTC; CDR3 protein: CASAALPQGYGYTF; J gene: TRBJ1-2; D gene: NA; V gene: TRBV27; clone size: NA
CDR3 DNA: TGTGCCAGCAGTGCGCTTGGGGAAGAGCAGTTCTTC; CDR3 protein: CASSALGEEQFF; J gene: TRBJ2-1; D gene: NA; V gene: TRBV27; clone size: NA
CDR3 DNA: TGTGCTAGTGGTTCGGGTGGACGGGTCTACGAGCAGTACTTC; CDR3 protein: CASGSGGRVYEQYF; J gene: TRBJ2-7; D gene: NA; V gene: TRBV12-5; clone size: once
CDR3 DNA: TGTGCCAGCAGCTTGGAGGGGGCCGCCCCCTATGGCTACACCTTC; CDR3 protein: CASSLEGAAPYGYTF; J gene: TRBJ1-2; D gene: TRBD1; V gene: TRBV5-8; clone size: NA
CDR3 DNA: TGCAGTGCTAGTGGGGCAGCGAGTTATTCCAATGAGCAGTTCTTC; CDR3 protein: CSASGAASYSNEQFF; J gene: TRBJ2-1; D gene: NA; V gene: TRBV20-1; clone size: once
CDR3 DNA: TGTGCCAGCAGCCAACCGGGATACAATGAGCAGTTCTTC; CDR3 protein: CASSQPGYNEQFF; J gene: TRBJ2-1; D gene: NA; V gene: TRBV14; clone size: NA
CDR3 DNA: TGCGCCAGCAGCTTGGTTCTAGCGGGGATGGGGTACGAGCAGTACTTC; CDR3 protein: CASSLVLAGMGYEQYF; J gene: TRBJ2-7; D gene: TRBD2; V gene: TRBV5-1; clone size: NA
CDR3 DNA: TGTGCCAGCAGCCCAGCCTTCCTTGTCGATGAGCAGTTCTTC; CDR3 protein: CASSPAFLVDEQFF; J gene: TRBJ2-1; D gene: NA; V gene: TRBV11-3; clone size: NA
CDR3 DNA: TGCGCCAGCAGCCAAGAGGGGGGTGATTCACCCCTCCACTTT; CDR3 protein: CASSQEGGDSPLHF; J gene: TRBJ1-6; D gene: NA; V gene: TRBV4-3; clone size: NA